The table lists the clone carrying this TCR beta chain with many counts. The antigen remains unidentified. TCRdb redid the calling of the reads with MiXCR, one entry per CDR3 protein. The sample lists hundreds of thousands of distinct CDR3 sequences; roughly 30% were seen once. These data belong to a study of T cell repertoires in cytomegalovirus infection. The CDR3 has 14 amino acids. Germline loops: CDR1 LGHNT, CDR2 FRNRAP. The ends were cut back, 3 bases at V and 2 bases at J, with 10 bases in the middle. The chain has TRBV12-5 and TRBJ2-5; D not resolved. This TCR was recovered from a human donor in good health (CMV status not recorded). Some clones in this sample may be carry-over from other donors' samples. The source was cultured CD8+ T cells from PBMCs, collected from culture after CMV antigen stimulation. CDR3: CASGFFQRQETQYF. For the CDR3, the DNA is TGTGCTAGTGGTTTCTTTCAAAGACAAGAGACCCAGTACTTC.